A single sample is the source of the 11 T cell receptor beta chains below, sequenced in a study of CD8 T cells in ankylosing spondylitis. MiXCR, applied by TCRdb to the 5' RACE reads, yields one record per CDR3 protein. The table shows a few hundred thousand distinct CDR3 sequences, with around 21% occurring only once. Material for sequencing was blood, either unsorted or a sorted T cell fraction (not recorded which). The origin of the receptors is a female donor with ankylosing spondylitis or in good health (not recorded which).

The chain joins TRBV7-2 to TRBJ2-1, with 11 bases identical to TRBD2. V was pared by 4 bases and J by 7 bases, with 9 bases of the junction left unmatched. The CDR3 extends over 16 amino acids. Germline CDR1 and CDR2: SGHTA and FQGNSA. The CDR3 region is CASSWASGRPRNEQFF. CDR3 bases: TGTGCCAGCAGCTGGGCTAGCGGGAGGCCACGGAATGAGCAGTTCTTC.

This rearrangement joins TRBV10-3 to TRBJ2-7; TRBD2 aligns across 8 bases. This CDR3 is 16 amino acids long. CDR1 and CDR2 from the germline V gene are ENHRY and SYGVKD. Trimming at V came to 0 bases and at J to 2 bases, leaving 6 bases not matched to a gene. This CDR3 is CAISESGIAGTYEQYF. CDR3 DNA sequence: TGTGCCATCAGTGAGTCGGGGATAGCGGGAACCTACGAGCAGTACTTC.

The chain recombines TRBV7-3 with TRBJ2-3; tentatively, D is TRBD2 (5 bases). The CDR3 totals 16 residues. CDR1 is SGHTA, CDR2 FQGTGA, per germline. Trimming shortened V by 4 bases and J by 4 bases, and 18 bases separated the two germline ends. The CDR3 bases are TGTGCCAGCAGCTCTCGACCCCGGCGGGCGGCAGATACGCAGTATTTT. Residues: CASSSRPRRAADTQYF.

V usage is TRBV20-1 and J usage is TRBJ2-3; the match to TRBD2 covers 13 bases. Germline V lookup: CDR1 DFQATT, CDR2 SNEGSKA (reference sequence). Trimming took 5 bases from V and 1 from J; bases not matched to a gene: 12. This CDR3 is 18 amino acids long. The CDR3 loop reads CSALLGTSGIMGTDTQYF. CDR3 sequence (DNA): TGCAGTGCTTTGCTTGGGACTAGCGGGATTATGGGCACAGATACGCAGTATTTT.

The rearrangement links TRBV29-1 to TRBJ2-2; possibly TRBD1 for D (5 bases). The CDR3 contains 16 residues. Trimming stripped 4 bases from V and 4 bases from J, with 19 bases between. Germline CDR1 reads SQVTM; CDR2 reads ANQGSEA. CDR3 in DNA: TGCAGCGTTGCAGGTTTTGGGGCATCGGCCACCGGGGAGCTGTTTTTT. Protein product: CSVAGFGASATGELFF.

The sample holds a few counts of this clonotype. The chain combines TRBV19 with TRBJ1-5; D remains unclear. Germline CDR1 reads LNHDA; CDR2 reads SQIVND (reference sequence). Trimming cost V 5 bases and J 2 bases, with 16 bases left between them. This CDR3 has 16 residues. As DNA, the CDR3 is TGTGCCAGTAGTTCCCGGTATGGTGGAGGCAATCAGCCCCAGCATTTT. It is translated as CASSSRYGGGNQPQHF.

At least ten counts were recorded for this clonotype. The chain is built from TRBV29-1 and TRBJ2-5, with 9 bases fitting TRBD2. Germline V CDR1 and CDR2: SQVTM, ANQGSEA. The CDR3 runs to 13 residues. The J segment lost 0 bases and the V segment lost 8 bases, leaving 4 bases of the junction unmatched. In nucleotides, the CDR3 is TGCAGCCTAGCGGGGCTGTACCAAGAGACCCAGTACTTC. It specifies CSLAGLYQETQYF.

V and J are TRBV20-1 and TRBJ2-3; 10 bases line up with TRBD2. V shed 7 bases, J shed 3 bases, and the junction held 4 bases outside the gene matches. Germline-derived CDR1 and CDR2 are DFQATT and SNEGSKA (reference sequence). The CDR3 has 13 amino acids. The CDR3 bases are TGCAGTGAGACTAGCGGGTTGACAGATACGCAGTATTTT. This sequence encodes CSETSGLTDTQYF.

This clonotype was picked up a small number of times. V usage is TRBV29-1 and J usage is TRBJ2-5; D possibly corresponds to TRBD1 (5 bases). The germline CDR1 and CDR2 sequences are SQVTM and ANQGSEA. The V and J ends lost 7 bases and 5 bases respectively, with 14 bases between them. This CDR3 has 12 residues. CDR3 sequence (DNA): TGCAGCGCTGGGGCCAAGGGGGAGACCCAGTACTTC. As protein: CSAGAKGETQYF.

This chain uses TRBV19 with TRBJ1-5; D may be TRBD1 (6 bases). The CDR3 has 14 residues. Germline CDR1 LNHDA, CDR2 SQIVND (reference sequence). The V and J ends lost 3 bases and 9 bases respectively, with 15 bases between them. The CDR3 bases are TGTGCCAGTAGTATCGGACAGCATCGTGGGCCCCAGCATTTT. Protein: CASSIGQHRGPQHF.

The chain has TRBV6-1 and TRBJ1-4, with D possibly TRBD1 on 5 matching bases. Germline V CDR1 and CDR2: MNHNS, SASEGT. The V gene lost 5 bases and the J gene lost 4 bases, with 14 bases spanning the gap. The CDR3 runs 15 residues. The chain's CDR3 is CASSPEGGVNEKLFF. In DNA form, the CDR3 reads TGTGCCAGCAGTCCTGAGGGAGGGGTTAATGAAAAACTGTTTTTT.